Given below is one TCR beta chain in context. This record comes from a study of blood T cell repertoires in COVID-19. This table comes from immunoSEQ multiplex PCR, and its TCRdb copy is limited to in-frame clones, with some not included. The sample has hundreds of thousands of clones, about 84% seen once. Looked up from germline, CDR1 is SGHRS and CDR2 is YFSETQ. The CDR3 runs 15 residues. The ends lost 2 bases at V and 6 bases at J; junction bases unmatched: 8. The material sequenced was peripheral blood. This TCR was recovered from a woman older than 75 with acute or convalescent COVID-19. The chain couples TRBV5-1 to TRBJ2-1; TRBD1 agrees at 7 bases. CDR3 sequence reads: CASSFMGTVTNEQFF. DNA for the CDR3: TGCGCCAGCAGCTTTATGGGGACAGTAACCAATGAGCAGTTCTTC. The full variable domain, in which reference TRBV5-1 and TRBJ2-1 provide the parts outside the CDR3, is KAGVTQTPRYLIKTRGQQVTLSCSPISGHRSVSWYQQTPGQGLQFLFEYFSETQRNKGNFPGRFSGRQFSNSRSEMNVSTLELGDSALYLCASSFMGTVTNEQFFGPGTRLTVL.